This section outlines one T cell receptor (beta chain) sequence together with its context. Across several immunoSEQ plates, the genomic DNA of each subset was split evenly. Assay used: immunoSEQ multiplex PCR; TCRdb lists only in-frame clones, some missing. This sample has 2 million to 2.5 million clones, with under 97% found just once. The data are from a study of shared clonotypes between healthy human individuals. This TCR was recovered from a man aged 18 to 29 in good health. Sequenced: naive CD4+ T cells sorted from blood. Subset defined: CD45RA+ positively selected.

CDR3 in amino acids: CASRRDGTYEQYF. CDR3 DNA: TGCGCCAGTAGAAGGGACGGAACATACGAGCAGTACTTC. The rearrangement uses TRBV10-2 and TRBJ2-7; D may be TRBD1 or TRBD2 (5 bases each). The germline gives CDR1 WSHSY, CDR2 SAAADI. V shed 9 bases and J shed 4 bases, with 16 bases lying between them. This CDR3 comprises 13 residues.